The source of this T cell receptor beta chain is a study of identical twins (dated by TCRdb to between 2015 and 2016). In terms of the full investigation: To test whether fetal clonotypes persist, this study deep-sequenced TCR alpha and beta repertoires from monozygotic twins, from unrelated adults of various ages, and from cord blood. To rule out contamination, replicate twin experiments were performed at different times with different library preparation protocols.

Beyond this particular receptor, the publication reports: Fewer insertions were carried by abundant cord blood beta clonotypes, a similar but weaker trend appeared in young adult naive repertoires, and no such trend appeared in memory repertoires. Excess twin sharing in beta out-of-frame sequences was weaker because fewer shared sequences lowered the signal-to-noise ratio. Compared with coincidental sharing between unrelated individuals, out-of-frame TCR alpha sequences shared between twins had an excess of sequences with low generation probability. In monozygotic twins, recombination models systematically underestimated out-of-frame TCR alpha sharing, but the models matched the sharing seen between unrelated individuals. Because the same donors could not be followed over many years, the conclusions depended on cross-sectional statistical analysis. Invariant T cells such as MAIT and iNKT could partly confound zero-insertion analyses, although diverse VJ usage argued against such confounding for most clonotypes.

The library was obtained by 5' RACE. Sequencing used an Illumina HiSeq 2000. Template switching added a universal primer binding site, and the final cDNA carried a unique molecular identifier that allowed TCR cDNA molecules to be counted accurately. First-strand cDNA for TCR alpha and beta chains was synthesized from specific primers in the conserved constant-segment region. To control for contamination, every cDNA library was double barcoded, receiving both a SMART-Mk sample barcode and Illumina barcodes. TruSeq adapter sequences, together with Illumina sample barcodes, were added in two successive PCR steps. The Illumina HiSeq platform was used with custom primers to sequence TCR alpha and beta cDNA libraries. The authors' pipeline ran thus. Unique molecular identifiers were extracted from raw reads with MiGEC, and CDR3 positions were determined with MiXCR. For each individual, recombination models were inferred using an EM algorithm with the repgenHMM and IGoR tools. The tcR package in R was used for shared clonotype analysis, with sharing normalized by the product of cloneset sizes. To study raw recombination without the effects of thymic and clonal selection, out-of-frame nonproductive sequences were analyzed. In TCRdb, the public reads were trimmed at Q25 with fastp and aligned with MiXCR, with productive beta chains retained. Records with the same CDR3 protein are collapsed into one entry carrying the most frequent genes and DNA. These V and J calls are TCRdb output, not the study's own analysis. For this sample the table gives under 350,000 distinct CDR3 sequences, of which nearly 9.5% were detected only once. Together, the top ten hold 5.5% to 9% of the sample.

The CDR3 goes from the cysteine to the phenylalanine over 12 residues. Only CDR3 DNA is held: 36 bases, read in frame from base 1. The germline V gene (reference sequence) sets CDR1 to SEHNR and CDR2 to FQNEAQ. Between the V and J ends, shortened by 10 bases and 5 bases respectively, the junction contains 15 bases. This clonotype showed up many times. Its antigen is unknown. Base qualities are not provided; no much larger clone lies one nucleotide away. Only healthy Caucasian donors were included. Three pairs of female monozygotic twins, all aged about 18 to 30 years, made up the twin cohort. Positive isolation kits from Invitrogen were used to isolate the CD4+ and CD8+ T cell populations. This sample also appeared in a second study, on yellow fever vaccine responses in identical twins. The second study's authors report: According to the authors, the vaccine-induced T cell response in identical twins seemed to be partly convergent and partly specific to each individual. In the study, vaccine-responding T cell clones were precisely tracked in identical twins.

Sequencing input: CD8+ T cells sorted from blood. The chain employs TRBV7-9 and TRBJ2-7; TRBD2 is a weak D gene call, 6 bases matching. This sequence originates from a woman aged 18-35 years in good health. The sequence in DNA is TGTGCCATCCACGGAGGGAGTGACGAGCAGTACTTC. Its protein is CAIHGGSDEQYF.